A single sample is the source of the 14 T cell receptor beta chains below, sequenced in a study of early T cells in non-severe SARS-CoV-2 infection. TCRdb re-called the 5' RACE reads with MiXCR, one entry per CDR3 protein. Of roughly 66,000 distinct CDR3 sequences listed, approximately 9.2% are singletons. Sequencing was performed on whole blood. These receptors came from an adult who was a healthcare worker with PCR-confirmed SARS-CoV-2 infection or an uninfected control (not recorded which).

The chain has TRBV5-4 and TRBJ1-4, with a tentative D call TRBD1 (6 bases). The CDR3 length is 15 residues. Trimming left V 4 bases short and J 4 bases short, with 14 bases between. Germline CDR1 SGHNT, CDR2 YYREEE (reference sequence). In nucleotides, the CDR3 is TGTGCCAGCAGCCGGGAGGGGGTGCTTAATGAAAAACTGTTTTTT. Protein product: CASSREGVLNEKLFF.

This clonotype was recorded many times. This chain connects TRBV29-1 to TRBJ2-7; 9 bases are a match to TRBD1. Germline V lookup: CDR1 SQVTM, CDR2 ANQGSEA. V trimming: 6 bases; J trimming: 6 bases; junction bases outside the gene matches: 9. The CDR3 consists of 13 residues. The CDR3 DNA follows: TGCAGCGTGAGACAGGGGGGGGCCGGCGAGCAGTACTTC. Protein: CSVRQGGAGEQYF.

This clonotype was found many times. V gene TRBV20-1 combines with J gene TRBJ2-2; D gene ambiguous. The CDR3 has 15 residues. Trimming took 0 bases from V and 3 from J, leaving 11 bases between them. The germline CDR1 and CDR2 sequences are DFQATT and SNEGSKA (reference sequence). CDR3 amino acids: CSARDLSQHTGELFF. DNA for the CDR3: TGCAGTGCTAGAGATCTGAGTCAGCACACCGGGGAGCTGTTTTTT.

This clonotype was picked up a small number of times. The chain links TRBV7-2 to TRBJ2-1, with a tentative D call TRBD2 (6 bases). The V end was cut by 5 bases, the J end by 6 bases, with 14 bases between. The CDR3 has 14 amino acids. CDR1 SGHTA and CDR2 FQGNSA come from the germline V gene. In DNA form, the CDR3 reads TGTGCCAGCAGCCCGAGCGGGCGAAGCAATGAGCAGTTCTTC. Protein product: CASSPSGRSNEQFF.

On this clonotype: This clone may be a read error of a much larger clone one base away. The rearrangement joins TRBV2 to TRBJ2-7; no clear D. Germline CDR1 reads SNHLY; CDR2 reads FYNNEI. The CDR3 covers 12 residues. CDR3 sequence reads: CASSEASHERYF. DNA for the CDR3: TGTGCCAGCAGTGAAGCCTCCCACGAGCGGTACTTC.

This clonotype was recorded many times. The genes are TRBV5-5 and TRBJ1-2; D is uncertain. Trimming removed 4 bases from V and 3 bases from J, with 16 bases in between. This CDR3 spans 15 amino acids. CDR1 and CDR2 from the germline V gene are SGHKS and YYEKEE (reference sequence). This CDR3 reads CASSRIARPDYGYTF. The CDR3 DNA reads TGTGCCAGCAGCCGTATCGCCAGGCCAGACTATGGCTACACCTTC.

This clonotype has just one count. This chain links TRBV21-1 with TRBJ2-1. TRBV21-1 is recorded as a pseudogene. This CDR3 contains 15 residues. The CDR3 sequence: CARRIAGVSYNEQFF. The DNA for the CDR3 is TGTGCCAGGAGGATAGCGGGAGTATCTTACAATGAGCAGTTCTTC.

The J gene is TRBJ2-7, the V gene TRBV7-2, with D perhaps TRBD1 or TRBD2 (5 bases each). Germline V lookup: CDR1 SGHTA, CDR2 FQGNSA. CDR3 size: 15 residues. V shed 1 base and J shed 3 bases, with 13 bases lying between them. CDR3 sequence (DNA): TGTGCCAGCAGCTTAGTCATCGGGGACCTCTACGAGCAGTACTTC. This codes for CASSLVIGDLYEQYF.

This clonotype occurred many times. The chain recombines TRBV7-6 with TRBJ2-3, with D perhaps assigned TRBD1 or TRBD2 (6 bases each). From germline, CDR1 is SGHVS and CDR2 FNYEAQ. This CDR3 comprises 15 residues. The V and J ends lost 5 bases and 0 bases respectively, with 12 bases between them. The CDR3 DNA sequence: TGTGCCAGCAGCCGCGGGACACCCAGCACAGATACGCAGTATTTT. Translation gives CASSRGTPSTDTQYF.

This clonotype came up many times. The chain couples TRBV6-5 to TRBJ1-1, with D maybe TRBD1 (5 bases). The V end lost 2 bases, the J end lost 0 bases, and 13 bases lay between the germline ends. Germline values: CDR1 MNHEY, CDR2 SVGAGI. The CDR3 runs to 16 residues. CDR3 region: CASSYDGGTLNTEAFF. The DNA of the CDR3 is TGTGCCAGCAGTTACGATGGGGGGACCTTGAACACTGAAGCTTTCTTT.

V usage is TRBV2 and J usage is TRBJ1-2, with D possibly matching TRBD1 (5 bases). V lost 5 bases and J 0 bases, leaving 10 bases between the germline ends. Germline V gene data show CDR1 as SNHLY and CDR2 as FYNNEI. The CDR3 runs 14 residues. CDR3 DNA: TGTGCCAGCAGTACGGGGGGGACTAACTATGGCTACACCTTC. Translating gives CASSTGGTNYGYTF.

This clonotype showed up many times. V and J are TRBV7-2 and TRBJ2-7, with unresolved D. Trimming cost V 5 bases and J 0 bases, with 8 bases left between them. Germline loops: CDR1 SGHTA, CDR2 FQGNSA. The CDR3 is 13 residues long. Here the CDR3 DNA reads TGTGCCAGCAGCCCGACGGTCTCCTACGAGCAGTACTTC. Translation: CASSPTVSYEQYF. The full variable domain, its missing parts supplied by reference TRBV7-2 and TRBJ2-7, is GAGVSQSPSNKVTEKGKDVELRCDPISGHTALYWYRQSLGQGLEFLIYFQGNSAPDKSGLPSDRFSAERTGGSVSTLTIQRTQQEDSAVYLCASSPTVSYEQYFGPGTRLTVT.

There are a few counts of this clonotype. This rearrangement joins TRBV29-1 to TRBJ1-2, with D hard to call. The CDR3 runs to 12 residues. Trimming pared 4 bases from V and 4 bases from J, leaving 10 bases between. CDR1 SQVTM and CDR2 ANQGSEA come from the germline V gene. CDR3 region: CSVARESYGYTF. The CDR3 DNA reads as TGCAGCGTTGCCCGGGAAAGCTATGGCTACACCTTC.

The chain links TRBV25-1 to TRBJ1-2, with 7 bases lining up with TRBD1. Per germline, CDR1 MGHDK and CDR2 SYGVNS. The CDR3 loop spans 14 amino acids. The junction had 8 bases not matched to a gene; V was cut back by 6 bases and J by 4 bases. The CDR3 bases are TGTGCCAGCAGATTGACAGGGACGAGCTATGGCTACACCTTC. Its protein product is CASRLTGTSYGYTF.